This T cell receptor beta chain stems from a study of cytomegalovirus exposure and HLA in healthy donors. Study-level background: The roughly 120 validation repertoires, a later analysis reported, used the same platform as the 550 to 800 first-cohort repertoires. Overall study results and limits: Roughly 170 TCR beta chains were listed as cytomegalovirus-associated.

J lost 2 bases, V lost 6 bases, and 10 bases had no gene match. CDR3 length: 15 residues. CDR1 and CDR2 (germline): MDHEN, SYDVKM. The donors were part of the roughly 120-subject validation cohort, which stood apart from the approximately 670-subject first cohort. This clone occurred once. What it recognizes is unknown. Assay used: immunoSEQ multiplex PCR; TCRdb lists only in-frame clones, some missing. There are tens of thousands of clones in the sample; 70% to 90% occur only once, and 3% to 4% lies in the top ten. This TCR came from a woman younger than 35 in good health and CMV-seropositive. The rearrangement joins TRBV28 to TRBJ2-7; 7 positions agree with TRBD1. The sequenced material came from PBMCs. CDR3 nucleotides: TGTGCCAGCAGGCCCCCGGACAGGCATACCTACGAGCAGTACTTC. Translated, it gives CASRPPDRHTYEQYF.